Described below is a single T cell receptor (beta chain) sequence and its context. What it binds is unknown. All patients were mismatch repair deficient, assessed by either PCR or immunohistochemistry. The TCR-sequenced patients were three responders to pembrolizumab. This specimen belongs to a study of PD-1 blockade in mismatch repair-deficient tumors. Background on the study: Patients had approximately 11 mismatch repair-deficient cancer types, all previously treated and progressing.

The CDR3 is 16 residues long. V lost 5 bases, J lost 0 bases, and 11 bases lay in between. CDR1 MNHEY and CDR2 SMNVEV come from the germline V gene (reference sequence). The study's findings and limits: Rapid post-treatment expansion, then contraction, generally preceding radiologic response, marked tumor-resident clones.

Method: immunoSEQ multiplex PCR; TCRdb's copy keeps in-frame clones and lacks some. The data show roughly 50,000 clones, with roughly 80% seen just once and over 7.5% held by the top ten. The source is an adult with mismatch repair-deficient cancer. The chain employs TRBV27 and TRBJ2-6; D unresolved. The source material was peripheral blood, sampled approximately 18 weeks after starting pembrolizumab. The CDR3: CASSEYSVSGANVLTF. CDR3 bases: TGTGCCAGCAGTGAATACAGCGTCTCTGGGGCCAACGTCCTGACTTTC. The whole variable domain, filled in from reference TRBV27 and TRBJ2-6, reads EAQVTQNPRYLITVTGKKLTVTCSQNMNHEYMSWYRQDPGLGLRQIYYSMNVEVTDKGDVPEGYKVSRKEKRNFPLILESPSPNQTSLYFCASSEYSVSGANVLTFGAGSRLTVL.